These 11 T cell receptor beta chains were all obtained from the same sample, sequenced in a study of cytomegalovirus exposure and HLA in healthy donors. The study ran its PCR with 60 Vbeta and 13 Jbeta primers. Only in-frame clones appear in the TCRdb table, and some are missing; sequencing was by immunoSEQ multiplex PCR. This table has 150,000 to 200,000 clones, 75% to 80% appearing once. The specimen sequenced was PBMCs. The receptors here all came from a woman between 50 and 59 years old in good health and CMV-seropositive.

The rearrangement links TRBV7-8 to TRBJ2-5, with TRBD2 as a possible D gene (6 bases). The ends were cut back, 6 bases at V and 5 bases at J, with 13 bases in the middle. The length of the CDR3 is 13 residues. CDR1 SGHVS and CDR2 FQNEAQ come from the germline V gene. CDR3 nucleotides: TGTGCCAGCAGACCTCTAGCGAGGGAGACCCAGTACTTC. It is translated as CASRPLARETQYF.

This clone occurred once. This rearrangement joins TRBV9 to TRBJ1-2; 8 bases agree with TRBD1. There are 16 residues in the CDR3. Germline CDR1 is SGDLS and CDR2 is YYNGEE. With V trimmed by 6 bases and J by 8 bases, 18 bases remained unmatched. The CDR3 loop is CASTVGQGPLSRGYTF. The CDR3, as DNA: TGTGCCAGCACCGTCGGACAGGGCCCCTTGTCCCGAGGCTACACCTTC. The complete variable domain, with remaining parts taken from reference TRBV9 and TRBJ1-2, reads DSGVTQTPKHLITATGQRVTLRCSPRSGDLSVYWYQQSLDQGLQFLIQYYNGEERAKGNILERFSAQQFPDLHSELNLSSLELGDSALYFCASTVGQGPLSRGYTFGSGTRLTVV.

The genes are TRBV27 and TRBJ2-7, with 10 bases aligning to TRBD2. Germline V gene data show CDR1 as MNHEY and CDR2 as SMNVEV (reference sequence). Losses at the gene ends were 8 bases for V and 5 bases for J; bases not matched to a gene: 12. The CDR3 extends over 15 amino acids. The CDR3 DNA reads TGTGCCAGCCAATTCCTAGCGGGAGAGTTCCACGAGCAGTACTTC. This sequence encodes CASQFLAGEFHEQYF.

The chain uses TRBV29-1 and TRBJ2-1; TRBD1 might be the D (6 bases). Trimming removed 0 bases from V and 0 bases from J, with 15 bases in between. Germline CDR1 reads SQVTM; CDR2 reads ANQGSEA. This CDR3 has 17 residues. CDR3 region: CSVEDLRGHSSYNEQFF. CDR3 DNA sequence: TGCAGCGTTGAAGATCTTAGGGGACATAGCTCCTACAATGAGCAGTTCTTC.

The chain is built from TRBV27 and TRBJ2-7, with a tentative D call TRBD2 (5 bases). The germline V and J ends were trimmed by 8 bases and 13 bases, with 18 bases remaining between them. Germline CDR1 is MNHEY and CDR2 is SMNVEV (reference sequence). CDR3 length equals 11 residues. The CDR3 sequence is CASYYSTRVYF. CDR3 nucleotides: TGTGCCAGCTACTACTCAACGAGGGTCTACTTC.

V usage is TRBV7-2 and J usage is TRBJ1-2, with a weak D call TRBD1 (6 bases). V was cut by 2 bases and J by 5 bases, with 24 bases left in between. Germline V CDR1 and CDR2: SGHTA, FQGNSA. The CDR3 runs 18 residues. The CDR3: CASSLSGIGQKKIYGYTF. CDR3 nucleotides: TGTGCCAGCAGCTTATCAGGTATCGGACAGAAAAAAATTTATGGCTACACCTTC.

CDR3 in amino acids: CASGRGGNEQFF. In DNA form, the CDR3 reads TGTGCCAGCGGGAGGGGGGGGAATGAGCAGTTCTTC. The chain has TRBV28 and TRBJ2-1; TRBD2 might be the D (7 bases). The germline V and J ends were trimmed by 8 bases and 7 bases, with 12 bases remaining between them. The germline V gene encodes CDR1 MDHEN and CDR2 SYDVKM. This CDR3 region has 12 residues.

The table lists this clone with a count of one. This chain links TRBV6-1 with TRBJ1-5, with 8 bases matching TRBD1. The CDR3 contains 15 residues. Per germline, CDR1 MNHNS and CDR2 SASEGT. V shed 6 bases and J 2 bases; nucleotides not matched to a gene: 6. The CDR3 loop reads CASSPKTGGNQPQHF. The CDR3 nucleotides are TGTGCCAGCAGCCCCAAGACAGGGGGCAATCAGCCCCAGCATTTT.

V is TRBV7-3 and J is TRBJ2-1, with TRBD2 matching over 9 bases. The CDR3 length is 14 residues. The J segment lost 7 bases and the V segment lost 6 bases, leaving 7 bases of the junction unmatched. CDR1 and CDR2 (germline): SGHTA, FQGTGA. CDR3 bases: TGTGCCAGCAGGAAAGCGGGAGGTCGGAATGAGCAGTTCTTC. The encoded protein is CASRKAGGRNEQFF. The entire variable domain, with the rest obtained from reference TRBV7-3 and TRBJ2-1, is as follows: GAGVSQTPSNKVTEKGKYVELRCDPISGHTALYWYRQSLGQGPEFLIYFQGTGAADDSGLPNDRFFAVRPEGSVSTLKIQRTERGDSAVYLCASRKAGGRNEQFFGPGTRLTVL.

The V call is TRBV2, the J call TRBJ1-2, with D perhaps matching TRBD1 (5 bases). The CDR3 loop spans 13 amino acids. CDR1 is SNHLY and CDR2 is FYNNEI in the germline V gene. The V end lost 7 bases, the J end lost 8 bases, and 17 bases lay between the germline ends. The CDR3 is CASTIDSPSGYTF. The DNA for the CDR3 is TGTGCCAGCACCATAGACAGCCCCTCGGGCTACACCTTC.

The gene calls are TRBV23-1 and TRBJ1-1; 9 bases fit TRBD1. TRBV23-1 is filed as an ORF, its function uncertain. The V segment lost 0 bases and the J segment 1 base; nucleotides outside the gene matches: 3. CDR3 length: 16 amino acids. Here the CDR3 reads CASSQSRDRENTEAFF. CDR3 in DNA: TGCGCCAGCAGTCAATCGCGGGACAGGGAGAACACTGAAGCTTTCTTT.